This T cell receptor beta chain was identified in a study of T cell responses to AZD1222 COVID-19 vaccine. On the study more broadly: Second-dose recipients at about 4 or about 12 weeks were treated as one pooled group.

The study, taken as a whole, reports: In all cases, repertoires were sampled only after the peak T cell response.

Some clones are missing from TCRdb's copy, which holds only in-frame ones; the method was immunoSEQ multiplex PCR. The data hold 150,000 or so clones, with 80% to 90% observed a single time. V shed 4 bases and J 6 bases; nucleotides not matched to a gene: 5. This CDR3 has 13 amino acids. Looked up from germline, CDR1 is KGHSH and CDR2 is LQKENI. The table lists this clone with a count of one. What it binds is unknown. The TCR comes from an adult in good health. This material consisted of peripheral blood, taken on day 0 of AZD1222 vaccination. The V call is TRBV18, the J call TRBJ1-1; TRBD1 matches 7 bases. The CDR3 reads CASSQDRAAEAFF. The CDR3 bases are TGTGCCAGCTCACAAGACAGGGCGGCTGAAGCTTTCTTT.